Detailed here is one T cell receptor (beta chain). The CDR3 sequence is 13 residues long. V gave up 6 bases and J gave up 4 bases, with 9 bases separating them. The source material, RNA transcripts, was used to amplify TCR beta CDR3 regions. A set of HTBI primers served as the primers for a first-round RT-PCR of the TCR CDR3. From the multiplex PCR reads, TCRdb called clonotypes with MiXCR, one entry per CDR3 protein. The repertoire holds some 360,000 distinct CDR3 sequences, 11% to 15% seen once, with approximately 10% in the top ten. The data were obtained in a study of T cells in Graves' hyperthyroidism and ophthalmopathy. At the level of the study: The initial diagnosis was the point when peripheral blood was collected, ahead of any treatment.

A patient was excluded if there was uncontrolled infection, other autoimmune disease, pregnancy or lactation. Diagnoses were established using clinical symptoms, serum thyroxine and TRAb, thyroid ultrasound and orbital computed tomography. PBMCs came from 8.5 to 10 ml fresh peripheral blood. The sequenced sample was blood. The rearrangement joins TRBV12-3 or TRBV12-4 to TRBJ1-4; D remains ambiguous. This receptor was identified in a woman between 55 and 75 years old with Graves' hyperthyroidism. The CDR3 protein is CASRERVNEKLFF. CDR3 in DNA: TGTGCCAGCAGAGAGAGGGTTAATGAAAAACTGTTTTTT.